This TCR beta chain was captured in a study of cytomegalovirus exposure and HLA in healthy donors. Study-wide points: The majority of TCR sequences were rare, yet some public TCRs appeared in many donors.

Germline-derived CDR1 and CDR2 are MDHEN and SYDVKM. The CDR3 contains 14 residues. V dropped 3 bases and J dropped 0 bases, with 8 bases sitting between them. This clone occurred a few times. Its antigen is as yet unknown. Both 60 Vbeta primers and 13 Jbeta primers went into the PCR. Libraries were prepared by immunoSEQ multiplex PCR; TCRdb keeps only in-frame clonotypes and omits some of them. The data hold approximately 150,000 clones, with almost 80% observed a single time. The receptor was derived from a woman in her fifties or sixties in good health and CMV-seronegative. The sequenced sample was PBMCs. The chain employs TRBV28 and TRBJ1-1; TRBD1 might be the D (5 bases). CDR3 nucleotides: TGTGCCAGCAGTTTTCGGGGGTTGAACACTGAAGCTTTCTTT. Its protein product is CASSFRGLNTEAFF.